The 22 T cell receptor beta chains listed next were all sequenced from one sample in a study of blood T cell repertoires in COVID-19. This table comes from immunoSEQ multiplex PCR, and its TCRdb copy is limited to in-frame clones, with some not included. The sample comprises about 300,000 clones, roughly 91% of which are singletons, and 1.5% to 2% rests with the top ten. The sample taken for sequencing was peripheral blood. These receptors originate from a woman in her thirties with COVID-19, enrolled during active disease.

This chain joins TRBV7-9 and TRBJ2-5; 14 positions agree with TRBD2. The CDR3 spans 16 residues. Germline V CDR1 and CDR2: SEHNR, FQNEAQ (reference sequence). V dropped 5 bases and J dropped 1; count of bases not matched to a gene: 3. The CDR3 is CASSRTSGGTQETQYF. The CDR3 nucleotides read TGTGCCAGCAGCCGGACTAGCGGGGGGACCCAAGAGACCCAGTACTTC.

This chain joins TRBV5-1 and TRBJ2-7; D is perhaps TRBD2 (6 bases). The CDR3 is 16 residues long. The germline V gene has CDR1 SGHRS and CDR2 YFSETQ. The V and J ends lost 4 bases and 0 bases respectively, with 17 bases between them. This chain's CDR3 is CASSPEGSAISYEQYF. DNA for the CDR3: TGCGCCAGCAGCCCGGAGGGCAGTGCCATCTCCTACGAGCAGTACTTC.

The chain carries TRBV18 and TRBJ1-1, with 8 bases lining up with TRBD1. Germline CDR1 is KGHSH and CDR2 is LQKENI. Trimming removed 3 bases from V and 5 bases from J; junction bases left unmatched: 5. CDR3 length: 14 amino acids. DNA for the CDR3: TGTGCCAGCTCACCCCAGGGGGCGCGGACTGAAGCTTTCTTT. Amino acid sequence: CASSPQGARTEAFF.

The chain combines TRBV19 with TRBJ1-2; D remains ambiguous. The germline gives CDR1 LNHDA, CDR2 SQIVND (reference sequence). The CDR3 totals 13 residues. V shed 4 bases and J shed 2 bases, with 8 bases lying between them. Here the CDR3 DNA reads TGTGCCAGTAGTACGTATATCAACTATGGCTACACCTTC. Translation gives CASSTYINYGYTF.

The chain combines TRBV7-9 with TRBJ1-1; possibly TRBD1 for D (6 bases). V lost 6 bases to trimming and J lost 7 bases, with 12 bases between them. This CDR3 contains 12 residues. Germline V gene lookup returns CDR1 SEHNR and CDR2 FQNEAQ (reference sequence). The CDR3 here is CASSSGQLEAFF. The CDR3 DNA follows: TGTGCCAGCAGTTCCGGACAGCTTGAAGCTTTCTTT.

The V gene is TRBV6-5, the J gene TRBJ2-3; possible D gene TRBD2, 6 bases. Trimming removed 6 bases from V and 4 bases from J, with 14 bases in between. CDR1 is MNHEY, CDR2 SVGAGI, per germline. The CDR3 runs to 14 residues. Written as DNA, the CDR3 is TGTGCCAGCAGGGCAGGAGGGGACGCAGATACGCAGTATTTT. It yields the protein CASRAGGDADTQYF.

The chain has TRBV27 and TRBJ1-2; D ambiguous. V was shortened by 6 bases and J by 0 bases, with 11 bases between the two germline ends. From germline, CDR1 is MNHEY and CDR2 SMNVEV (reference sequence). CDR3 length: 14 residues. CDR3 nucleotides: TGTGCCAGCAGCCCGACACAACCTAACTATGGCTACACCTTC. It codes for CASSPTQPNYGYTF.

This chain links TRBV29-1 with TRBJ2-3, with D perhaps matching TRBD1 (6 bases). Germline lookup yields CDR1 SQVTM and CDR2 ANQGSEA. The CDR3 length is 14 residues. Trimming stripped 5 bases from V and 0 bases from J, with 12 bases between. As DNA, the CDR3 is TGCAGCGTTTTCCGGACAGCTAGCACAGATACGCAGTATTTT. It translates to CSVFRTASTDTQYF.

The gene calls are TRBV6-2 or TRBV6-3 and TRBJ1-1; no definite D call. V was trimmed by 3 bases and J by 1 base, leaving 18 bases between them. The CDR3 totals 17 residues. CDR1 is MNHEY and CDR2 is SVGEGT in the germline V gene. The CDR3 is CASSYSWTLKGNTEAFF. The CDR3 region has the DNA TGTGCCAGCAGTTATAGCTGGACTCTTAAGGGGAACACTGAAGCTTTCTTT.

V usage is TRBV5-1 and J usage is TRBJ2-1, with D uncertain. Trimming took 1 base from V and 0 from J, leaving 17 bases between them. Looked up from germline, CDR1 is SGHRS and CDR2 is YFSETQ. The CDR3 covers 18 residues. CDR3 residues: CASSLSSFAASSYNEQFF. In nucleotides, the CDR3 is TGCGCCAGCAGCTTGTCTTCCTTCGCGGCCAGCTCCTACAATGAGCAGTTCTTC.

V usage is TRBV18 and J usage is TRBJ2-5; D might be TRBD1 (5 bases). The CDR3 is 14 residues long. CDR1 is KGHSH, CDR2 LQKENI, per germline. The V end lost 2 bases, the J end lost 5 bases, and 12 bases lay between the germline ends. This CDR3 reads CASSPKVTAETQYF. The DNA of the CDR3 is TGTGCCAGCTCACCAAAAGTGACAGCTGAGACCCAGTACTTC.

This clone has a handful of counts. The rearrangement uses TRBV4-1 and TRBJ1-1, with D unclear. Germline CDR1 MGHRA, CDR2 YSYEKL. Trimming took off 4 bases at V and 4 bases at J, with 13 bases between the two ends. This CDR3 has 14 amino acids. The CDR3 DNA reads as TGCGCCAGCAGCCCGCTACGGGTTAGCACTGAAGCTTTCTTT. Protein sequence: CASSPLRVSTEAFF.

The gene calls are TRBV7-9 and TRBJ1-1, with TRBD1 as a possible D gene (6 bases). Germline loops: CDR1 SEHNR, CDR2 FQNEAQ (reference sequence). The CDR3 runs to 13 residues. V lost 5 bases and J 5 bases, leaving 12 bases between the germline ends. The CDR3 bases are TGTGCCAGCAGCCCGGACAGCCTGACTGAAGCTTTCTTT. Amino acids: CASSPDSLTEAFF.

This chain joins TRBV6-5 and TRBJ1-5; TRBD1 matches at 8 bases. The CDR3 extends over 15 amino acids. Germline-derived CDR1 and CDR2 are MNHEY and SVGAGI. The J segment lost 7 bases and the V segment lost 5 bases, leaving 10 bases of the junction unmatched. DNA of the CDR3: TGTGCCAGCAGTCCCTCGAGACAGGGGCGGCAGCCCCAGCATTTT. Translation: CASSPSRQGRQPQHF.

This clone has only a few counts. In the same sample, other DNA sequences code for this CDR3. The rearrangement uses TRBV18 and TRBJ1-2; possibly TRBD1 for D (6 bases). This CDR3 contains 13 residues. V lost 3 bases and J 2 bases, leaving 7 bases between the germline ends. The V gene's germline CDR1 is KGHSH and CDR2 LQKENI. The CDR3 region has the DNA TGTGCCAGCTCACCGGACAGCAACTATGGCTACACCTTC. This gives the protein CASSPDSNYGYTF.

The chain couples TRBV4-1 to TRBJ1-1; 8 bases are shared with TRBD1. The V gene end was trimmed by 0 bases and the J gene end by 1 base; junction bases not matched to a gene: 13. The CDR3 runs to 19 residues. The germline V gene encodes CDR1 MGHRA and CDR2 YSYEKL. The CDR3 bases are TGCGCCAGCAGCCAAGAGTGGGGAAGATTCGGGACAGGGAACACTGAAGCTTTCTTT. Translated: CASSQEWGRFGTGNTEAFF.

This chain connects TRBV11-2 to TRBJ2-5; 7 bases match TRBD2. Germline lookup yields CDR1 SGHAT and CDR2 FQNNGV. Unmatched junction bases numbered 14, after V lost 3 bases and J lost 4 bases. The CDR3 length is 17 residues. The CDR3 DNA follows: TGTGCCAGCAGCTTTAACGAAGGGGCAGCGGGAAGAGAGACCCAGTACTTC. This encodes CASSFNEGAAGRETQYF.

The CDR3 spells CAASHGQALLKGTEAFF. The CDR3 DNA reads as TGTGCCGCCTCGCATGGACAGGCCCTCCTTAAAGGCACTGAAGCTTTCTTT. The chain recombines TRBV28 with TRBJ1-1; TRBD1 agrees at 7 bases. Germline trimming cut 11 bases from V and 4 bases from J; bases unmatched to any gene: 22. Germline loops: CDR1 MDHEN, CDR2 SYDVKM. The CDR3 runs to 17 residues.

This clone is labeled as medium-sized. The V call is TRBV13, the J call TRBJ1-2, with 8 bases that match TRBD1. Germline V lookup: CDR1 PRHDT, CDR2 FYEKMQ (reference sequence). The CDR3 has 15 residues. V dropped 4 bases and J dropped 5; count of bases not matched to a gene: 9. The CDR3: CASSSGQGWDYGYTF. The CDR3 coding sequence is TGTGCCAGCAGCTCCGGACAGGGATGGGATTATGGCTACACCTTC. Looking up the rest from reference TRBV13 and TRBJ1-2 gives the full variable domain: AAGVIQSPRHLIKEKRETATLKCYPIPRHDTVYWYQQGPGQDPQFLISFYEKMQSDKGSIPDRFSAQQFSDYHSELNMSSLELGDSALYFCASSSGQGWDYGYTFGSGTRLTVV.

In this sample, this clone turned up a few times. This chain joins TRBV5-4 and TRBJ1-3; 8 bases map to TRBD1. The V segment lost 2 bases and the J segment 4 bases; nucleotides outside the gene matches: 14. CDR1 and CDR2 from the germline V gene are SGHNT and YYREEE (reference sequence). This CDR3 has 18 amino acids. The CDR3 loop is CASSLSLRTGRTGNTIYF. The CDR3 DNA is TGTGCCAGCAGCTTATCTCTGAGGACAGGGAGGACCGGAAACACCATATATTTT.

The chain carries TRBV19 and TRBJ1-4, with 10 positions matching TRBD1. The CDR3 loop spans 15 amino acids. Germline assignment: CDR1 LNHDA and CDR2 SQIVND (reference sequence). V lost 5 bases to trimming and J lost 8 bases; unmatched junction nucleotides: 8. CDR3 bases: TGTGCCAGTAGTCCTGACAGGGGGCCGGGGGAAAAACTGTTTTTT. Its protein product is CASSPDRGPGEKLFF.

This rearrangement joins TRBV6-2 or TRBV6-3 to TRBJ2-7, with D maybe TRBD1 (5 bases). The V gene lost 5 bases and the J gene lost 2 bases, with 10 bases spanning the gap. CDR1 MNHEY and CDR2 SVGEGT come from the germline V gene. The CDR3 covers 13 residues. The CDR3 reads CASSGPGTYEQYF. CDR3 coding DNA: TGTGCCAGCAGTGGCCCAGGGACCTACGAGCAGTACTTC.